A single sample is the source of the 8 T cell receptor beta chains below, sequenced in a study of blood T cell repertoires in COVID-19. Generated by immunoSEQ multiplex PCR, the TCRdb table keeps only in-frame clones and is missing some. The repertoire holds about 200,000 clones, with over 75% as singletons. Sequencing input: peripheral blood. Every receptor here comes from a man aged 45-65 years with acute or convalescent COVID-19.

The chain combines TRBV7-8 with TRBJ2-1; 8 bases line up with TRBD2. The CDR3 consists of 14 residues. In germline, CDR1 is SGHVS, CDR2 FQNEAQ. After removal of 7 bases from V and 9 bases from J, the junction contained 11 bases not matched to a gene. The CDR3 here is CASTLVREDSEQFF. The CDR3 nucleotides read TGTGCCAGCACCCTAGTGCGGGAGGATTCTGAGCAGTTCTTC.

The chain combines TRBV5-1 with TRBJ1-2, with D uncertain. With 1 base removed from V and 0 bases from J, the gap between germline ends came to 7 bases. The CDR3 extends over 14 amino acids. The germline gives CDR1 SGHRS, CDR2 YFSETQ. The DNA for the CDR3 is TGCGCCAGCAGCTTGTTCAGTTCTAACTATGGCTACACCTTC. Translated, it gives CASSLFSSNYGYTF. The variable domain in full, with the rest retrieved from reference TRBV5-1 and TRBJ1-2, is KAGVTQTPRYLIKTRGQQVTLSCSPISGHRSVSWYQQTPGQGLQFLFEYFSETQRNKGNFPGRFSGRQFSNSRSEMNVSTLELGDSALYLCASSLFSSNYGYTFGSGTRLTVV.

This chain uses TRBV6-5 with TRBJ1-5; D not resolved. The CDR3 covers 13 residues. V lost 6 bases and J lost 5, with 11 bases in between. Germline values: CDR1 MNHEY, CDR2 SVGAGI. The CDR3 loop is CASRISGYQPQHF. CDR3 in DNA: TGTGCCAGCAGAATTAGCGGCTATCAGCCCCAGCATTTT.

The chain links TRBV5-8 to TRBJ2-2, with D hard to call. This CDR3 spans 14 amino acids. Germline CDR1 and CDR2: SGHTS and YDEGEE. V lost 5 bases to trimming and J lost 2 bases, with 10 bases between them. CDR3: CASSPTDNTGELFF. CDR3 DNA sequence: TGTGCCAGCAGTCCGACTGATAACACCGGGGAGCTGTTTTTT.

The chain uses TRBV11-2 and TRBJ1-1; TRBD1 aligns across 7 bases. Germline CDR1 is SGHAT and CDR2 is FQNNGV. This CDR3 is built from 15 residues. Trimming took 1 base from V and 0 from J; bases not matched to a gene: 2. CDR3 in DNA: TGTGCCAGCAGCTTAGTTGGGACAGTGAACACTGAAGCTTTCTTT. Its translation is CASSLVGTVNTEAFF.

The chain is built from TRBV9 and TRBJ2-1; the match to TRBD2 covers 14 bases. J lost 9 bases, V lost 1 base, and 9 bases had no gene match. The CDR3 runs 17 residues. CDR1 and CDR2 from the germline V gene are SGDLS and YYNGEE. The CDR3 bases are TGTGCCAGCAGCGTATCCCCGGGACTAGCGGGAGCAAGTGAGCAGTTCTTC. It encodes CASSVSPGLAGASEQFF. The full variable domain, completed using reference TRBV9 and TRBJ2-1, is DSGVTQTPKHLITATGQRVTLRCSPRSGDLSVYWYQQSLDQGLQFLIQYYNGEERAKGNILERFSAQQFPDLHSELNLSSLELGDSALYFCASSVSPGLAGASEQFFGPGTRLTVL.

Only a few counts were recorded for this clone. The CDR3 DNA is TGTGCCAGCAGCCTTCGGACAGGGCAAGCGACAGATACGCAGTATTTT. This gives the protein CASSLRTGQATDTQYF. The J gene is TRBJ2-3, the V gene TRBV21-1; the table assigns TRBD1, which was not confirmed against the DNA. TRBV21-1 is flagged as a pseudogene. There are 16 residues in the CDR3.

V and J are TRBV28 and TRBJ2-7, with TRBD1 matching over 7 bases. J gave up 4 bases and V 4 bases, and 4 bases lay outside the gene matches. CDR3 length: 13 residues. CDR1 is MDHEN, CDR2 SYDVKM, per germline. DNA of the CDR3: TGTGCCAGCAGTTCAACGACAGGGTACGAGCAGTACTTC. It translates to CASSSTTGYEQYF.